Below, one TCR beta chain is given with its context. Measured with immunoSEQ multiplex PCR; TCRdb has only the in-frame clones, and not every one. The sample yields tens of thousands of clones, about 92% seen once. The data stem from a study of T cell changes during pregnancy in multiple sclerosis. V lost 4 bases, J lost 8 bases, and 5 bases stayed unmatched. Germline CDR1 LNHDA, CDR2 SQIVND (reference sequence). The CDR3 extends over 13 amino acids. V is TRBV19 and J is TRBJ1-2, with TRBD1 matching 9 bases. The specimen comprised CD4+ T cells from peripheral blood mononuclear cells, sampled in the second trimester of pregnancy. The TCR was taken from a female donor with multiple sclerosis, enrolled in a pregnancy study. The CDR3 protein is CASSTRDRDGYTF. As DNA, the CDR3 is TGTGCCAGTAGTACGCGGGACAGGGACGGCTACACCTTC.